This passage covers 22 T cell receptor beta chains from one sample sequenced in a study of blood T cell repertoires in COVID-19. Method: immunoSEQ multiplex PCR; TCRdb's copy keeps in-frame clones and lacks some. The sample carries approximately 200,000 clones, 65% to 90% recorded once. Source material: PBMCs or T cells enriched from blood (not recorded which). These receptors originate from a woman in her twenties or thirties who had been exposed to COVID-19.

The V call is TRBV27, the J call TRBJ1-1; maybe TRBD1 (6 bases). Germline CDR1 is MNHEY and CDR2 is SMNVEV (reference sequence). V was clipped by 4 bases and J by 6 bases, with 18 bases between them. This CDR3 comprises 15 residues. CDR3 DNA: TGTGCCAGCAGTTCCCCCCAGACAGGTGGGCCTGAAGCTTTCTTT. It translates to CASSSPQTGGPEAFF.

The chain has TRBV11-2 and TRBJ2-7; a weak D match, TRBD1 (5 bases). The CDR3 sequence is 15 residues long. Germline V gene lookup returns CDR1 SGHAT and CDR2 FQNNGV. Between the trimmed V and J ends, which lost 1 base and 0 bases, there was a span of 10 bases. The CDR3 sequence is CASSLASRASYEQYF. In DNA form, the CDR3 reads TGTGCCAGCAGCTTAGCCTCCAGGGCCTCCTACGAGCAGTACTTC.

This clone occurred once. The chain has TRBV4-1 and TRBJ2-2; TRBD1 might be the D (6 bases). Trimming removed 4 bases from V and 0 bases from J, with 12 bases in between. Germline assignment: CDR1 MGHRA and CDR2 YSYEKL. The CDR3 loop spans 16 amino acids. The CDR3 DNA reads as TGCGCCAGCAGCCTTAGGACAGACGCGAACACCGGGGAGCTGTTTTTT. It encodes CASSLRTDANTGELFF.

V usage is TRBV5-1 and J usage is TRBJ2-2; TRBD2 matches at 7 bases. The germline V gene has CDR1 SGHRS and CDR2 YFSETQ. The V segment lost 5 bases and the J segment 7 bases; nucleotides outside the gene matches: 8. The CDR3 runs to 14 residues. CDR3 residues: CASRSGGGGGELFF. In DNA form, the CDR3 reads TGCGCCAGCAGATCCGGCGGGGGTGGCGGGGAGCTGTTTTTT.

The rearrangement links TRBV19 to TRBJ1-2; 11 positions agree with TRBD1. The J segment lost 3 bases and the V segment lost 8 bases, leaving 5 bases of the junction unmatched. The CDR3 covers 14 residues. Per germline, CDR1 LNHDA and CDR2 SQIVND (reference sequence). The chain's CDR3 is CASEKGQGDYGYTF. For the CDR3, the DNA is TGTGCCAGTGAGAAGGGACAGGGGGACTATGGCTACACCTTC.

This rearrangement joins TRBV12-5 to TRBJ2-1; 7 bases match TRBD1. The CDR3 runs to 17 residues. Germline CDR1 and CDR2: LGHNT and FRNRAP. The V and J ends lost 11 bases and 1 base, in that order; junction bases with no gene match: 17. This CDR3 is CAVLPNLDRASYNEQFF. The CDR3 region has the DNA TGTGCTGTCCTTCCAAACCTCGACAGGGCGTCCTACAATGAGCAGTTCTTC.

The chain has TRBV6-5 and TRBJ1-2; maybe TRBD1 (6 bases). V gave up 7 bases and J gave up 0 bases, with 15 bases separating them. CDR1 and CDR2 (germline): MNHEY, SVGAGI. The length of the CDR3 is 15 residues. CDR3 protein: CASNPTGNSNYGYTF. The CDR3 DNA is TGTGCCAGCAATCCCACAGGGAATTCTAACTATGGCTACACCTTC.

The rearrangement joins TRBV5-1 to TRBJ2-7; D is possibly TRBD2 (5 bases). Between the trimmed V and J ends, which lost 0 bases and 6 bases, there was a span of 13 bases. CDR3 size: 14 residues. Looked up from germline, CDR1 is SGHRS and CDR2 is YFSETQ. Written as DNA, the CDR3 is TGCGCCAGCAGCTTGGTGCACAGCGGCGGCGAGCAGTACTTC. It encodes CASSLVHSGGEQYF.

The genes are TRBV21-1 and TRBJ1-6; TRBD1 is the table's D call and was not checked against the DNA. TRBV21-1 is reported as a pseudogene. The CDR3 runs to 20 residues. The CDR3 reads CASSNSPDPTGGAHNSPLHF. Written as DNA, the CDR3 is TGTGCCAGCAGCAATAGCCCAGACCCCACAGGGGGCGCCCATAATTCACCCCTCCACTTT.

The gene calls are TRBV19 and TRBJ1-5, with a tentative D call TRBD1 (5 bases). Trimming removed 3 bases from V and 6 bases from J, with 12 bases in between. The CDR3 covers 14 residues. The germline gives CDR1 LNHDA, CDR2 SQIVND (reference sequence). DNA of the CDR3: TGTGCCAGTAGTATCACGGCAGGGCCTCAGCCCCAGCATTTT. As protein: CASSITAGPQPQHF.

The V and J genes are TRBV5-4 and TRBJ2-1; D is perhaps TRBD2 (7 bases). The germline CDR1 and CDR2 sequences are SGHNT and YYREEE (reference sequence). V lost 0 bases, J lost 6 bases, and 10 bases lay in between. The CDR3 has 14 residues. The CDR3 here is CASSLEGGVNEQFF. As DNA, the CDR3 is TGTGCCAGCAGCTTGGAGGGGGGGGTCAATGAGCAGTTCTTC.

The J gene is TRBJ2-5, the V gene TRBV2; 9 bases line up with TRBD2. The CDR3 sequence is 15 residues long. From germline, CDR1 is SNHLY and CDR2 FYNNEI. With 8 bases clipped from V and 1 base from J, the junction kept 8 bases outside the gene matches. The CDR3 reads CASDVGRGGQETQYF. The DNA for the CDR3 is TGTGCCAGCGACGTGGGGCGGGGGGGCCAAGAGACCCAGTACTTC.

The chain employs TRBV24-1 and TRBJ1-1, with TRBD1 as a possible D gene (5 bases). Germline V lookup: CDR1 KGHDR, CDR2 SFDVKD. The V and J ends lost 4 bases and 8 bases respectively, with 13 bases between them. The CDR3 spans 13 residues. The CDR3: CATSDNRTPEAFF. CDR3 nucleotide sequence: TGTGCCACCAGTGACAACAGGACACCCGAAGCTTTCTTT.

This rearrangement joins TRBV15 to TRBJ2-4, with 10 bases that match TRBD1. This CDR3 region has 16 residues. CDR1 and CDR2 from the germline V gene are LNHNV and YYDKDF (reference sequence). Trimming at V came to 3 bases and at J to 7 bases, leaving 9 bases not matched to a gene. The CDR3 DNA sequence: TGTGCCACCAGCAGGGACAGGGGGACGTTATCCAACATTCAGTACTTC. Residues: CATSRDRGTLSNIQYF.

This chain links TRBV5-1 with TRBJ2-1; a possible D gene is TRBD1 (6 bases). Germline V lookup: CDR1 SGHRS, CDR2 YFSETQ. The CDR3 contains 16 residues. V was clipped by 3 bases and J by 4 bases, with 17 bases between them. This chain's CDR3 is CASSYGGGSNYNEQFF. The CDR3 bases are TGCGCCAGCAGCTATGGTGGGGGCTCTAATTACAATGAGCAGTTCTTC.

The J gene is TRBJ1-3, the V gene TRBV19; TRBD1 agrees at 7 bases. Losses at the gene ends were 9 bases for V and 2 bases for J; bases not matched to a gene: 7. This CDR3 region has 14 residues. Germline loops: CDR1 LNHDA, CDR2 SQIVND (reference sequence). The CDR3 DNA reads TGTGCCAGCATAAAGACAGGGACTGGAAACACCATATATTTT. Translating it yields CASIKTGTGNTIYF. Full variable domain (missing parts from reference TRBV19 and TRBJ1-3): DGGITQSPKYLFRKEGQNVTLSCEQNLNHDAMYWYRQDPGQGLRLIYYSQIVNDFQKGDIAEGYSVSREKKESFPLTVTSAQKNPTAFYLCASIKTGTGNTIYFGEGSWLTVV.

The chain is built from TRBV24-1 and TRBJ2-5; 11 bases are a match to TRBD1. V dropped 4 bases and J dropped 2; count of bases not matched to a gene: 8. Germline CDR1 KGHDR, CDR2 SFDVKD. The CDR3 is 17 residues long. The CDR3 reads CATSDPRTGGLQETQYF. In DNA, the CDR3 is TGTGCCACCAGTGACCCCCGGACAGGGGGCCTTCAAGAGACCCAGTACTTC.

The rearrangement joins TRBV12-1 to TRBJ2-7; the table names TRBD1, a call not compared with the DNA. TRBV12-1 is a known pseudogene. CDR3 length: 16 amino acids. In DNA form, the CDR3 reads TGTGCCAGCAGCTCATTCGACAGGGGGCGGGAGTACGAGCAGTACTTC. This encodes CASSSFDRGREYEQYF.

The chain is built from TRBV5-1 and TRBJ1-1; D may be TRBD1 (5 bases). This CDR3 comprises 14 residues. Trimming removed 4 bases from V and 0 bases from J, with 10 bases in between. The V gene's germline CDR1 is SGHRS and CDR2 YFSETQ. In nucleotides, the CDR3 is TGCGCCAGCAGCCGTGACAGCATGAACACTGAAGCTTTCTTT. Its translation is CASSRDSMNTEAFF.

This clone was seen a handful of times. The rearrangement uses TRBV6-5 and TRBJ1-3; D remains unclear. The CDR3 totals 15 residues. Trimming shortened V by 6 bases and J by 0 bases, and 12 bases separated the two germline ends. Germline loops: CDR1 MNHEY, CDR2 SVGAGI. The CDR3 nucleotides are TGTGCCAGCAGCCGGCCAGGAAGCTCTGGAAACACCATATATTTT. Translated, it gives CASSRPGSSGNTIYF.

V gene TRBV28 combines with J gene TRBJ2-1, with 7 positions matching TRBD1. The V gene's germline CDR1 is MDHEN and CDR2 SYDVKM. The trim removed 5 bases at V and 6 bases at J, leaving 7 bases unmatched. This CDR3 comprises 14 residues. The chain's CDR3 is CASSPRTGLNEQFF. The CDR3 coding sequence is TGTGCCAGCAGTCCCCGGACAGGACTCAATGAGCAGTTCTTC. Complete variable domain (other parts from reference TRBV28 and TRBJ2-1): DVKVTQSSRYLVKRTGEKVFLECVQDMDHENMFWYRQDPGLGLRLIYFSYDVKMKEKGDIPEGYSVSREKKERFSLILESASTNQTSMYLCASSPRTGLNEQFFGPGTRLTVL.

This chain uses TRBV19 with TRBJ1-5; TRBD1 agrees at 10 bases. V dropped 6 bases and J dropped 3; count of bases not matched to a gene: 2. Germline V gene sequence: CDR1 LNHDA, CDR2 SQIVND (reference sequence). CDR3 size: 14 residues. The CDR3 coding sequence is TGTGCCAGTAGGACAGGGGGCGCCAATCAGCCCCAGCATTTT. Protein sequence: CASRTGGANQPQHF.